This TCR beta chain was sequenced for a study of blood T cell repertoires in COVID-19. Study as a whole: The study drew acute and convalescent COVID-19 samples from the United States, Italy and Spain. Nucleic acid was either cDNA or gDNA, and it came from T cells, B-cell-depleted T cells, or PBMCs.

The CDR3 consists of 12 residues. CDR1 SGHAT and CDR2 FQNNGV come from the germline V gene. Between the trimmed V and J ends, which lost 1 base and 6 bases, there was a span of 5 bases. Profiled with immunoSEQ multiplex PCR; TCRdb holds only in-frame clones, not every one. This sample has about 180,000 clones, with 70% to 85% found just once. Specimen: peripheral blood. The sequence was collected from a human donor in a cohort sampled during active COVID-19. V is TRBV11-2 and J is TRBJ2-3; no clear D. The CDR3 coding sequence is TGTGCCAGCAGCTTAGCGAGGGATACGCAGTATTTT. This encodes CASSLARDTQYF.